Below are 19 T cell receptor beta chains sequenced from a single sample in a study of blood T cell repertoires in COVID-19. Repertoires were generated with immunoSEQ multiplex PCR, while TCRdb's copy carries only in-frame clones and drops some. The table includes over 150,000 clones, 75% to 80% detected once. The sample comprised peripheral blood. All receptors derive from a man older than 75 with acute or convalescent COVID-19.

This sequence joins TRBV10-3 and TRBJ2-1; 16 bases agree with TRBD2. This CDR3 region has 16 residues. Germline CDR1 and CDR2: ENHRY and SYGVKD. The V and J ends lost 2 bases and 9 bases, in that order; junction bases with no gene match: 4. This chain's CDR3 is CAISETGLAGGREQFF. In nucleotides, the CDR3 is TGTGCCATCAGTGAGACGGGACTAGCGGGGGGGCGTGAGCAGTTCTTC.

This chain uses TRBV28 with TRBJ1-4; 7 bases match TRBD1. With V trimmed by 6 bases and J by 2 bases, 3 bases remained unmatched. Germline lookup yields CDR1 MDHEN and CDR2 SYDVKM. The CDR3 is made up of 14 amino acids. The DNA for the CDR3 is TGTGCCAGCAGGCCACAGGGGACTAATGAAAAACTGTTTTTT. Translating gives CASRPQGTNEKLFF.

This clone appeared a single time. The V gene is TRBV19, the J gene TRBJ1-2, with TRBD1 matching over 7 bases. The CDR3 covers 13 residues. J gave up 6 bases and V 4 bases, and 5 bases lay outside the gene matches. Germline values: CDR1 LNHDA, CDR2 SQIVND (reference sequence). The CDR3 here is CASSRGQLHGYTF. In nucleotides, the CDR3 is TGTGCCAGTAGTAGGGGACAGTTACATGGCTACACCTTC.

This clone was observed a few times. CDR3 residues: CASSPRTGGYEQYF. CDR3 bases: TGCGCCAGCAGCCCCCGGACAGGGGGCTACGAGCAGTACTTC. The chain links TRBV5-1 to TRBJ2-7, with 10 bases lining up with TRBD1. CDR1 and CDR2 (germline): SGHRS, YFSETQ. V dropped 4 bases and J dropped 3; count of bases not matched to a gene: 4. CDR3 length: 14 residues.

The chain carries TRBV3-1 (or the pseudogene TRBV3-2) and TRBJ2-2; 9 bases match TRBD1. CDR3 length: 19 residues. In germline, CDR1 is LGHDT, CDR2 YNNKEL (reference sequence). The J segment lost 7 bases and the V segment lost 4 bases, leaving 19 bases of the junction unmatched. In DNA, the CDR3 is TGTGCCAGCAGCCGCGGGAACCCGGGACAGGGTTCCTTCGGCGGGGAGCTGTTTTTT. It codes for CASSRGNPGQGSFGGELFF.

The chain joins TRBV6-2 or TRBV6-3 to TRBJ2-7; 7 nucleotides agree with TRBD1. CDR3 length: 16 residues. CDR1 MNHEY and CDR2 SVGEGT come from the germline V gene. With 0 bases clipped from V and 3 bases from J, the junction kept 8 bases outside the gene matches. The CDR3 spells CASSYSSTGDFYEQYV. The CDR3 DNA reads as TGTGCCAGCAGTTACTCGTCAACAGGGGATTTCTACGAGCAGTACGTC.

J is TRBJ1-2 and V is TRBV30, with 9 bases aligning to TRBD1. Unmatched junction bases numbered 10, after V lost 4 bases and J lost 4 bases. The CDR3 runs 15 residues. Germline values: CDR1 GTSNPN, CDR2 SVGIG (reference sequence). The CDR3, as DNA: TGTGCCTGGATGGGGACAGGGAACCACATCTATGGCTACACCTTC. This translates into CAWMGTGNHIYGYTF.

As for this clone: At the DNA level, this CDR3 is encoded by other sequences in the same sample as well. The chain uses TRBV4-3 and TRBJ2-7; maybe TRBD2 (5 bases). V dropped 0 bases and J dropped 3 bases, with 6 bases sitting between them. Germline V gene sequence: CDR1 LGHNA, CDR2 YSLEER. The CDR3 contains 13 residues. CDR3 DNA sequence: TGCGCCAGCAGCCAAGATCGGGACTACGAGCAGTACTTC. It specifies CASSQDRDYEQYF.

This clone was recorded only once. At one end, the junction sequence differs from germline, possibly due to a read error. V and J are TRBV19 and TRBJ2-6; 7 bases are a match to TRBD1. CDR1 LNHDA and CDR2 SQIVND come from the germline V gene (reference sequence). CDR3 length equals 16 residues. In DNA form, the CDR3 reads TGTGCCAGCACCGGGACAGCTTTCTCTGGTGCCAACGTCCTGACTTTC. Amino acids: CASTGTAFSGANVLTF.

The gene calls are TRBV18 and TRBJ1-2; D not certain. The germline CDR1 and CDR2 sequences are KGHSH and LQKENI. V was cut by 0 bases and J by 0 bases, with 8 bases left in between. This CDR3 contains 15 residues. The CDR3 protein is CASSPPSRTNYGYTF. CDR3 coding DNA: TGTGCCAGCTCACCACCTTCCAGGACTAACTATGGCTACACCTTC.

V gene TRBV11-3 combines with J gene TRBJ2-3; D ambiguous. V lost 3 bases and J 0 bases, leaving 16 bases between the germline ends. This CDR3 is 17 amino acids long. Germline CDR1 is SGHNT and CDR2 is YENEEA. CDR3 bases: TGTGCCAGCAGCTTGGGTTCCTGGAGTCGGAGCACAGATACGCAGTATTTT. Protein: CASSLGSWSRSTDTQYF.

This clone was seen a few times. V is TRBV6-2 or TRBV6-3 and J is TRBJ1-1; 7 positions match TRBD1. In germline, CDR1 is MNHEY, CDR2 SVGEGT. This CDR3 contains 14 residues. V dropped 5 bases and J dropped 9; count of bases not matched to a gene: 12. CDR3 sequence (DNA): TGTGCCAGCAGTCCCGGAGGGGCGGACAGGAAAGCTTTCTTT. Residues: CASSPGGADRKAFF.

CDR3 region: CAISGGQGGQPQHF. The DNA of the CDR3 is TGTGCCATCAGTGGAGGACAGGGTGGCCAGCCCCAGCATTTT. This chain links TRBV10-3 with TRBJ1-5, with 8 bases matching TRBD1. V lost 4 bases and J lost 7; bases outside the gene matches: 6. This CDR3 is built from 14 residues. CDR1 and CDR2 (germline): ENHRY, SYGVKD.

This chain uses TRBV5-8 with TRBJ2-3, with 11 bases lining up with TRBD2. From germline, CDR1 is SGHTS and CDR2 YDEGEE. Trimming cost V 2 bases and J 4 bases; bases outside gene matches: 3. This CDR3 comprises 15 residues. The CDR3 coding sequence is TGTGCCAGCAGCTTATGGGGACTAGCGGCAGATACGCAGTATTTT. Its translation is CASSLWGLAADTQYF.

The chain is built from TRBV6-6 and TRBJ2-7; D uncertain. V was clipped by 7 bases and J by 3 bases, with 16 bases between them. Germline values: CDR1 MNHNY, CDR2 SVGAGI (reference sequence). The CDR3 length is 14 residues. CDR3 nucleotides: TGTGCCAGCAATAACACCAGGCAGAACTACGAGCAGTACTTC. It translates to CASNNTRQNYEQYF.

This clone was recorded once. The chain recombines TRBV29-1 with TRBJ2-5; D may be TRBD2 (7 bases). Trimming took 4 bases from V and 2 from J, leaving 14 bases between them. Germline assignment: CDR1 SQVTM and CDR2 ANQGSEA. CDR3 length: 14 amino acids. The CDR3 DNA sequence: TGCAGCGTTGGGAAGGGGGGGGGACAAGAGACCCAGTACTTC. It is translated as CSVGKGGGQETQYF.

The V call is TRBV6-5, the J call TRBJ2-2, with unresolved D. Germline V CDR1 and CDR2: MNHEY, SVGAGI. CDR3 size: 13 residues. Deletions cut 8 bases from V and 4 bases from J, with 11 bases between. CDR3 sequence reads: CASARVFTGELFF. The CDR3 nucleotides read TGTGCCAGCGCACGGGTTTTCACCGGGGAGCTGTTTTTT.

V is TRBV9 and J is TRBJ2-6; 8 nucleotides line up with TRBD1. The CDR3 is 18 amino acids. From germline, CDR1 is SGDLS and CDR2 YYNGEE. Germline trimming cut 4 bases from V and 4 bases from J; bases unmatched to any gene: 13. The CDR3 nucleotides are TGTGCCAGCAGCAAGGGACAGGCGGGATTGAGGGGGGCCAACGTCCTGACTTTC. The encoded protein is CASSKGQAGLRGANVLTF. Supplemented by reference TRBV9 and TRBJ2-6, the full variable domain reads DSGVTQTPKHLITATGQRVTLRCSPRSGDLSVYWYQQSLDQGLQFLIQYYNGEERAKGNILERFSAQQFPDLHSELNLSSLELGDSALYFCASSKGQAGLRGANVLTFGAGSRLTVL.

The rearrangement joins TRBV7-2 to TRBJ2-1; the match to TRBD2 covers 15 bases. The J segment lost 8 bases and the V segment lost 1 base, leaving 9 bases of the junction unmatched. Germline CDR1 is SGHTA and CDR2 is FQGNSA. The CDR3 is made up of 18 amino acids. In nucleotides, the CDR3 is TGTGCCAGCAGCTTAGGGACTAGCGGGGGGGCTGTTCGCCATGAGCAGTTCTTC. Translation gives CASSLGTSGGAVRHEQFF.